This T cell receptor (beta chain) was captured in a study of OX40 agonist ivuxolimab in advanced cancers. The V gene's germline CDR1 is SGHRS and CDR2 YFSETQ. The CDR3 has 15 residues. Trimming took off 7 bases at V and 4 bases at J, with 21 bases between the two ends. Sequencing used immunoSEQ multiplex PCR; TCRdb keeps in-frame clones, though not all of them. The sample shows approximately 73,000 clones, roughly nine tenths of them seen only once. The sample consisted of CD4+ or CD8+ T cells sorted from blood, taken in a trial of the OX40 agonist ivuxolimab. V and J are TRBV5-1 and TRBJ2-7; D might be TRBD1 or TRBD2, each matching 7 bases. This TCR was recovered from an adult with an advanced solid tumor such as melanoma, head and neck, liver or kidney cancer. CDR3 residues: CASRGVPGQSYEQYF. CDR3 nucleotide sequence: TGCGCCAGCCGGGGGGTTCCGGGACAGTCATACGAGCAGTACTTC.